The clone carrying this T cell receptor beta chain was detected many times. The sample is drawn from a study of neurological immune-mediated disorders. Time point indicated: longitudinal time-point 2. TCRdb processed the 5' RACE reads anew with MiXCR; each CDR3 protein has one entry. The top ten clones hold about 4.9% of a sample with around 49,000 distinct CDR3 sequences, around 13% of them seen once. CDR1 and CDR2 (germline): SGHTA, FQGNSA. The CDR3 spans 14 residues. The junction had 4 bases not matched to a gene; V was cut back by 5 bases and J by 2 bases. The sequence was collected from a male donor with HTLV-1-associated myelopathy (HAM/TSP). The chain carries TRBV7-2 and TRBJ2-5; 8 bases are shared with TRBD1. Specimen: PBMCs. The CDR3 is CASSPGTGQETQYF. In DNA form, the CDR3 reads TGTGCCAGCAGCCCCGGGACAGGTCAAGAGACCCAGTACTTC.